This T cell receptor (beta chain) stems from a study of blood T cell repertoires in COVID-19. About the research overall: The United States, Italy and Spain were the sources of the acute and convalescent COVID-19 samples.

Profiled with immunoSEQ multiplex PCR; TCRdb holds only in-frame clones, not every one. The sample yields about 37,000 clones, about nine tenths seen once. The length of the CDR3 is 14 residues. V shed 5 bases and J shed 4 bases, with 14 bases lying between them. Looked up from germline, CDR1 is SGHAT and CDR2 is FQNNGV. This clone was found once. The TCR originated in a human donor in a cohort sampled during active COVID-19. Sequences were obtained from peripheral blood. The V call is TRBV11-2, the J call TRBJ1-2; possible D gene TRBD1, 5 bases. CDR3 DNA sequence: TGTGCCAGCAGCGCGCAGGACACCTCCTATGGCTACACCTTC. Its protein is CASSAQDTSYGYTF.